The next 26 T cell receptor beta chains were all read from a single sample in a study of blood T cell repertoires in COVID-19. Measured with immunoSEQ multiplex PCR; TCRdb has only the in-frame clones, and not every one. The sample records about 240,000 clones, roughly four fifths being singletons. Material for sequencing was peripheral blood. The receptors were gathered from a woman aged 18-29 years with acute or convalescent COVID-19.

The CDR3 loop reads CASSYPGGTQYF. The CDR3 nucleotides are TGTGCCAGCAGCTACCCGGGGGGGACCCAGTACTTC. The chain recombines TRBV7-2 with TRBJ2-5, with TRBD2 matching 7 bases. The germline V gene has CDR1 SGHTA and CDR2 FQGNSA. The ends lost 4 bases at V and 7 bases at J; junction bases unmatched: 3. CDR3 size: 12 residues.

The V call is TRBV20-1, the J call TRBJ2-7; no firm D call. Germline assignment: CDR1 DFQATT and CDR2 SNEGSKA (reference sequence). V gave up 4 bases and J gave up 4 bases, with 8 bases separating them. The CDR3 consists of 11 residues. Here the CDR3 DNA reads TGCAGTGCTACCTACTCATACGAGCAGTACTTC. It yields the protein CSATYSYEQYF.

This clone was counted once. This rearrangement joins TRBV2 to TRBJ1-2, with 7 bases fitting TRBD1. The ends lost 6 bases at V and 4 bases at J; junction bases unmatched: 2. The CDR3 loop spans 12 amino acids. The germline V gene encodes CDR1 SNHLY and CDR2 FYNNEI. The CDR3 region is CASSGTAYGYTF. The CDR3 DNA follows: TGTGCCAGCAGCGGGACAGCCTATGGCTACACCTTC.

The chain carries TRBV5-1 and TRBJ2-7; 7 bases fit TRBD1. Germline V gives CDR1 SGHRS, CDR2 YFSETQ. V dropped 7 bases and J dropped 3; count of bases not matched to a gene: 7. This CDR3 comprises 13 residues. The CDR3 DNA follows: TGCGCCAGCCATAGGGACAGCCTCTACGAGCAGTACTTC. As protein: CASHRDSLYEQYF.

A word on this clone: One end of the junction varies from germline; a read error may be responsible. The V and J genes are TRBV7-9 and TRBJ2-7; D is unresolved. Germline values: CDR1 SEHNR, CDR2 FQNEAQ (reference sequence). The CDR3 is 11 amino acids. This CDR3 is CASSLDVAVSF. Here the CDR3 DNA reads TGTGCCAGCAGCTTAGACGTAGCCGTATCCTTC.

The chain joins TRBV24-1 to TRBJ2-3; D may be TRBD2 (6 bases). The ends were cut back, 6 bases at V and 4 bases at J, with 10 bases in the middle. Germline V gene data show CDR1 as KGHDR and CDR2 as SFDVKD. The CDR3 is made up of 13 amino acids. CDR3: CATSLGGSDTQYF. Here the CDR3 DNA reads TGTGCCACCAGTTTGGGGGGTTCAGATACGCAGTATTTT.

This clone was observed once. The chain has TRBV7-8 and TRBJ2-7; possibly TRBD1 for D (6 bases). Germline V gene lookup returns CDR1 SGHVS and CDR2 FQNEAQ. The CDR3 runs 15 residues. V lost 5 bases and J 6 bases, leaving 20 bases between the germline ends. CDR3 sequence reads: CASSPRFGQTGEQYF. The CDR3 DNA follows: TGTGCCAGCAGCCCCCGTTTCGGCCAGACAGGCGAGCAGTACTTC.

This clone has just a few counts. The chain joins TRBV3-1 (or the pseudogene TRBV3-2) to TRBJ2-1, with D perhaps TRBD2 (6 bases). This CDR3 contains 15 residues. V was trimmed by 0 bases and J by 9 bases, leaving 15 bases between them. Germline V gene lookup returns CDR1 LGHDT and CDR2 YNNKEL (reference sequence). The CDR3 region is CASSQDLGRGSEQFF. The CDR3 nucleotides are TGTGCCAGCAGCCAAGATCTGGGTCGGGGGAGTGAGCAGTTCTTC.

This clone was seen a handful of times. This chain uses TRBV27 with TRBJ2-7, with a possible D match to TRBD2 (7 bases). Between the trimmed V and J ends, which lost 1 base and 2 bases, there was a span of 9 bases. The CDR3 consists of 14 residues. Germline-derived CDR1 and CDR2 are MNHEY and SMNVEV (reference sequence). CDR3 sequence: CASSLWGGPYEQYF. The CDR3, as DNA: TGTGCCAGCAGTTTATGGGGGGGGCCCTACGAGCAGTACTTC.

CDR3 in DNA: TGTGCCAGCAGTCCCGGACAGGGCGGTCAGCCCCAGCATTTT. Translating it yields CASSPGQGGQPQHF. The gene calls are TRBV28 and TRBJ1-5; 8 bases fit TRBD1. V dropped 5 bases and J dropped 6; count of bases not matched to a gene: 6. CDR3 length: 14 residues. CDR1 MDHEN and CDR2 SYDVKM come from the germline V gene. Together with reference TRBV28 and TRBJ1-5, the CDR3 gives the full variable domain: DVKVTQSSRYLVKRTGEKVFLECVQDMDHENMFWYRQDPGLGLRLIYFSYDVKMKEKGDIPEGYSVSREKKERFSLILESASTNQTSMYLCASSPGQGGQPQHFGDGTRLSIL.

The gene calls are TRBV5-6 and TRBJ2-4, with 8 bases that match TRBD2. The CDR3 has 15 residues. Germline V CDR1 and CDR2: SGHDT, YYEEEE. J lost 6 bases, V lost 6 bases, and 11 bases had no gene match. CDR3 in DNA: TGTGCCAGCACCGTTAGCGGGAAGGGGGGAAACATTCAGTACTTC. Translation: CASTVSGKGGNIQYF.

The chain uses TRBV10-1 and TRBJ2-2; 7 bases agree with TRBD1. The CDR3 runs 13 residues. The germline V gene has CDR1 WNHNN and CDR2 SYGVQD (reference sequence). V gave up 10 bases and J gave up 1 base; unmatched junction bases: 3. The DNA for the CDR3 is TGCGCCACCGGGACAGAGAACACCGGGGAGCTGTTTTTT. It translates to CATGTENTGELFF.

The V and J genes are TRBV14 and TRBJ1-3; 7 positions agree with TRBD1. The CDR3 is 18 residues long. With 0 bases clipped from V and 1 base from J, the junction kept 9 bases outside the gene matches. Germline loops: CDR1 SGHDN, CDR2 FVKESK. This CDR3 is CASSQDSDRARSGNTIYF. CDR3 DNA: TGTGCCAGCAGCCAAGATAGCGACAGGGCGAGATCTGGAAACACCATATATTTT.

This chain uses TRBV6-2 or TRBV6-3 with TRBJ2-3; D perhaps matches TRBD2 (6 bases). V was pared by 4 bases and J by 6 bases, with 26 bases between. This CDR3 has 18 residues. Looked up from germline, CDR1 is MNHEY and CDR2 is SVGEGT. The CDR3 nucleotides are TGTGCCAGCAGTTCTTGGCGGGCAGGAGGGTTTACCGTGGATACGCAGTATTTT. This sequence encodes CASSSWRAGGFTVDTQYF.

CDR3 coding DNA: TGCGCCAGCAGCTTGGATACAGGGAACTATGGCTACACCTTC. It is translated as CASSLDTGNYGYTF. The V call is TRBV5-1, the J call TRBJ1-2; possibly TRBD1 for D (6 bases). Between the trimmed V and J ends, which lost 0 bases and 2 bases, there was a span of 8 bases. This CDR3 is built from 14 residues. CDR1 is SGHRS and CDR2 is YFSETQ in the germline V gene.

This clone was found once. CDR3 region: CASSQGTSGQETQYF. The CDR3 bases are TGTGCCAGCAGCCAAGGGACTAGCGGACAAGAGACCCAGTACTTC. The rearrangement uses TRBV6-5 and TRBJ2-5; 11 nucleotides line up with TRBD2. The germline gives CDR1 MNHEY, CDR2 SVGAGI. The length of the CDR3 is 15 residues. With V trimmed by 6 bases and J by 2 bases, 5 bases remained unmatched.

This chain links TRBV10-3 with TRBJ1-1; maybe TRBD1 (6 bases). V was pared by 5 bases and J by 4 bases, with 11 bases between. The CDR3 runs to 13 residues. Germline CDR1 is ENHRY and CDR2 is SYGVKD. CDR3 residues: CAISYTGTTEAFF. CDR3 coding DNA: TGTGCCATCAGTTATACAGGGACCACTGAAGCTTTCTTT.

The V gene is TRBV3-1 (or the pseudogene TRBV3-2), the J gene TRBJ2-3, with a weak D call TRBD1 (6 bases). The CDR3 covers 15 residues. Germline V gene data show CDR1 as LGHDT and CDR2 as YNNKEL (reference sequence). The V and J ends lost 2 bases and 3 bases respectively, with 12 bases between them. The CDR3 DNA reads TGTGCCAGCAGCCAAAGGGACAAGTTTACAGATACGCAGTATTTT. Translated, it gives CASSQRDKFTDTQYF.

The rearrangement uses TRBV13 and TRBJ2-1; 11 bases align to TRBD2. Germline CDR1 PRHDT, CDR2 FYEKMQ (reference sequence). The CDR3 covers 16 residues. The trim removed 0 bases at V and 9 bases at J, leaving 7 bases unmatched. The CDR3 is CASSLGLAGGIGEQFF. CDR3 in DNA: TGTGCCAGCAGCTTAGGGCTAGCGGGAGGTATAGGTGAGCAGTTCTTC.

In DNA, the CDR3 is TGCGCCAGCAGCCCGGGAGCCGGACAAGAGACCCAGTACTTC. Its translation is CASSPGAGQETQYF. The rearrangement joins TRBV5-1 to TRBJ2-5, with D possibly being TRBD2 (6 bases). The CDR3 has 14 amino acids. Trimming stripped 4 bases from V and 2 bases from J, with 12 bases between. Germline V CDR1 and CDR2: SGHRS, YFSETQ.

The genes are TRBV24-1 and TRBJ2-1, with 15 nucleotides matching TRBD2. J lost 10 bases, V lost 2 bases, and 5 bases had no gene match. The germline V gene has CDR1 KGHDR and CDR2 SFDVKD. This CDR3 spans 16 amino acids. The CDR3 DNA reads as TGTGCCACCAGTGATTCCGGGACTAGCGGGAGGATAGAGCAGTTCTTC. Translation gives CATSDSGTSGRIEQFF.

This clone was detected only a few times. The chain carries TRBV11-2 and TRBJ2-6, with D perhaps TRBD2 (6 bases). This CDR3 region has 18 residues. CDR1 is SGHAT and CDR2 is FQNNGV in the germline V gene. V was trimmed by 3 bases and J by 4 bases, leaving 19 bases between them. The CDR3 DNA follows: TGTGCCAGCAGCTTTTCTGAGTACGGGGGACTCGGGGCCAACGTCCTGACTTTC. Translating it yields CASSFSEYGGLGANVLTF.

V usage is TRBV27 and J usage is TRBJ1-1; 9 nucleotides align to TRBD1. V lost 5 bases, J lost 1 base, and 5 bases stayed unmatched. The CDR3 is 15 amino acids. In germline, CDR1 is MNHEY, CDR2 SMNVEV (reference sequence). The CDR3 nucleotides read TGTGCCAGCAGTCCCCGGGGACAGGGGAACACTGAAGCTTTCTTT. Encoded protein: CASSPRGQGNTEAFF.

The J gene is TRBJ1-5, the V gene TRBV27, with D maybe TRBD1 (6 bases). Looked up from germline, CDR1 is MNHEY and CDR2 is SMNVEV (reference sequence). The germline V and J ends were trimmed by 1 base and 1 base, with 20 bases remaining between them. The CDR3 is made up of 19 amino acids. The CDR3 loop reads CASSLFWDTNRWSNQPQHF. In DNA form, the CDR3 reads TGTGCCAGCAGTTTATTTTGGGACACAAATAGATGGAGCAATCAGCCCCAGCATTTT.

CDR3 loop: CASSQDHGQGWYGYTF. DNA of the CDR3: TGCGCCAGCAGCCAAGATCACGGACAGGGTTGGTATGGCTACACCTTC. This chain connects TRBV4-1 to TRBJ1-2; 8 bases are a match to TRBD1. This CDR3 region has 16 residues. V lost 0 bases and J lost 5; bases outside the gene matches: 8. The germline V gene encodes CDR1 MGHRA and CDR2 YSYEKL.

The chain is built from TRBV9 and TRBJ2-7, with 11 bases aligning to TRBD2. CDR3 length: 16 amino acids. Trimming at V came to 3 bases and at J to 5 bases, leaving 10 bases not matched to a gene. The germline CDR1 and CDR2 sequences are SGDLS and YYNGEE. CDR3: CASSARLAGQVDEQYF. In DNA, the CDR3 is TGTGCCAGCAGCGCCCGACTAGCGGGACAGGTCGACGAGCAGTACTTC.